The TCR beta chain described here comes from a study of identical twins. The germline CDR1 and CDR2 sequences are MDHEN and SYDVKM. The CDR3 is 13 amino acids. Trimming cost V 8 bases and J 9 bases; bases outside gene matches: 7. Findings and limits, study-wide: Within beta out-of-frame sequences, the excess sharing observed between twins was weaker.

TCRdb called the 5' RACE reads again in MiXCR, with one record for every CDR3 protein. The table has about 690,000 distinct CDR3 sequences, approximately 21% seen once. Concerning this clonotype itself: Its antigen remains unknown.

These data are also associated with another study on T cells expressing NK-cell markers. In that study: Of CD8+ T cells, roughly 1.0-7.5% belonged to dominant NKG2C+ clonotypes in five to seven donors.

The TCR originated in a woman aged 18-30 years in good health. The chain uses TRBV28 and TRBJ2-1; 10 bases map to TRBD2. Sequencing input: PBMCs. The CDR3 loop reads CASHSGRYGEQFF. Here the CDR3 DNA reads TGTGCCAGCCATAGCGGGAGGTACGGTGAGCAGTTCTTC.